This is a list of T cell receptor beta chains from one sample in a study of CD8+ T cells in alopecia areata. TCRdb keeps only in-frame clones here, not all; method: immunoSEQ multiplex PCR. The top ten clones hold roughly 4.3% of a sample with fewer than 150,000 clones, roughly 54% of them seen once. The sample consisted of CD4+ T cells sorted from blood, taken at week 0. These receptors all come from a human donor with alopecia areata. The CDR3 runs from the conserved cysteine through the conserved F or W. The D gene is left open where the match is weak. Only part of the rows carry a size: once, few, many, or a class if the clone is expanded.

j_call d_call v_call clone_size cdr3_aa cdr3_nt
TRBJ2-1 . TRBV2 . CASSDPPWDSYNEQFF TGTGCCAGCAGTGATCCCCCCTGGGACTCCTACAATGAGCAGTTCTTC
TRBJ2-3 TRBD1 TRBV29-1 few CSVEGQGFTDTQYF TGCAGCGTTGAGGGACAGGGTTTCACAGATACGCAGTATTTT
TRBJ2-3 TRBD2 TRBV9 . CASSPISGSKDTQYF TGTGCCAGCAGCCCGATCAGCGGGAGTAAAGATACGCAGTATTTT
TRBJ1-1 . TRBV19 . CASTAGRFGGRGTEAFF TGTGCCAGTACCGCGGGGCGTTTTGGGGGGCGAGGCACTGAAGCTTTCTTT
TRBJ2-3 TRBD1 TRBV18 . CASSPDRSGTDTQYF TGTGCCAGCTCACCGGACAGGAGCGGCACAGATACGCAGTATTTT
TRBJ2-3 . TRBV11-2 once CASSIRPLDTQYF TGTGCCAGCAGCATCAGACCACTAGATACGCAGTATTTT
TRBJ1-2 . TRBV27 . CASSSTTDGPYGYTF TGTGCCAGCAGTTCCACAACCGACGGCCCCTATGGCTACACCTTC
TRBJ2-5 TRBD2 TRBV29-1 . CSAGLAEKETQYF TGCAGCGCAGGACTAGCGGAAAAAGAGACCCAGTACTTC
TRBJ1-2 TRBD1 TRBV5-1 few CASSLEQGEGYTF TGCGCCAGCAGCTTGGAACAGGGGGAAGGCTACACCTTC
TRBJ2-7 TRBD1 TRBV29-1 . CSVIPGQGNHYEQYF TGCAGCGTCATACCGGGACAGGGGAACCACTACGAGCAGTACTTC
TRBJ2-1 . TRBV5-6 . CASSWGPQAPYNEQFF TGTGCCAGCAGCTGGGGCCCGCAGGCCCCCTACAATGAGCAGTTCTTC
TRBJ1-2 . TRBV10-3 . CAISAGAGGYTF TGTGCCATCAGCGCGGGGGCTGGGGGCTACACCTTC
TRBJ2-3 TRBD1 TRBV5-1 few CASSFRDRGTDTQYF TGCGCCAGCAGCTTCCGGGACAGGGGTACGGATACGCAGTATTTT
TRBJ2-5 . TRBV19 few CASSVRALGQTQYF TGTGCCAGTAGTGTCCGGGCCCTTGGTCAGACCCAGTACTTC
TRBJ2-6 . TRBV7-2 . CASSLVRGSGANVLTF TGTGCCAGCAGCTTAGTCAGGGGTTCTGGGGCCAACGTCCTGACTTTC
TRBJ1-1 . TRBV5-1 few CASRLIWGMNTEAFF TGCGCCAGCAGGTTAATTTGGGGCATGAACACTGAAGCTTTCTTT
TRBJ1-2 . TRBV29-1 few CSVGQGRDYGYTF TGCAGCGTTGGTCAGGGTAGGGACTATGGCTACACCTTC
TRBJ1-1 . TRBV11-2 few CASSLGGARTEAFF TGTGCCAGCAGCCTAGGGGGGGCGCGCACTGAAGCTTTCTTT
TRBJ1-2 TRBD1 TRBV5-5 . CASSFPGQEGYGYTF TGTGCCAGCAGCTTTCCGGGACAGGAGGGCTATGGCTACACCTTC
TRBJ1-5 . TRBV19 . CASGNSQHF TGTGCCAGTGGGAATTCCCAGCATTTT
TRBJ1-4 . TRBV7-8 . CASSPGWEKLFF TGTGCCAGCAGCCCTGGATGGGAAAAACTGTTTTTT
TRBJ2-5 TRBD2 TRBV11-1 once CASSLGGGRRGGETQYF TGTGCCAGCAGCTTAGGCGGGGGACGCAGAGGCGGGGAGACCCAGTACTTC
TRBJ2-4 . TRBV30 . CAWIKAFQYF TGTGCCTGGATTAAGGCTTTTCAGTACTTC
TRBJ2-7 TRBD2 TRBV5-1 . CASTPGEGYEQYF TGCGCCAGCACCCCTGGGGAGGGTTACGAGCAGTACTTC
TRBJ2-5 TRBD1 TRBV15 few CATSTGKTGVRETQYF TGTGCCACCAGCACCGGAAAGACAGGGGTGCGTGAGACCCAGTACTTC
TRBJ2-5 . TRBV2 . CASSLKETQYF TGTGCCAGCTCATTGAAAGAGACCCAGTACTTC
TRBJ2-1 . TRBV4-3 . CASSQDHREEGNEQFF TGCGCCAGCAGCCAAGATCACAGGGAGGAAGGCAATGAGCAGTTCTTC
TRBJ1-2 . TRBV7-8 . CASSLITGSAGYTF TGTGCCAGCAGCCTAATTACAGGGAGTGCTGGCTACACCTTC
TRBJ2-5 TRBD2 TRBV30 few CAWTDGGSLGETQYF TGTGCCTGGACGGATGGCGGGAGTCTCGGAGAGACCCAGTACTTC
TRBJ2-5 . TRBV5-1 . CASSLVPGEETQYF TGCGCCAGCAGCTTGGTGCCAGGTGAAGAGACCCAGTACTTC
TRBJ2-7 . TRBV20-1 . CSVRGSYEQYF TGCAGTGTCAGGGGCTCCTACGAGCAGTACTTC
TRBJ2-3 . TRBV6-1 few CASSQGGDHRGADTQYF TGTGCCAGCAGTCAAGGAGGGGACCACCGGGGAGCAGATACGCAGTATTTT
TRBJ2-3 . TRBV9 few CASTRGGEDTQYF TGTGCCAGCACCCGAGGGGGGGAAGATACGCAGTATTTT
TRBJ2-7 TRBD2 TRBV5-1 once CASSPGGPLYEQYF TGCGCCAGCAGCCCGGGGGGACCTCTCTACGAGCAGTACTTC
TRBJ2-2 . TRBV7-9 . CASSLKTGGYTGELFF TGTGCCAGCAGCTTAAAGACGGGGGGCTACACCGGGGAGCTGTTTTTT
TRBJ2-1 . TRBV5-1 few CASSSKQGLGEQFF TGCGCCAGCAGCTCGAAACAGGGATTGGGTGAGCAGTTCTTC
TRBJ2-7 . TRBV9 . CASSVVGTGNEQHF .
TRBJ2-1 TRBD1 TRBV7-3 . CASSLWTGDEQFF TGTGCCAGCAGCTTATGGACAGGGGATGAGCAGTTCTTC
TRBJ1-5 . TRBV5-6 . CASSLRLGSNQPQHF TGTGCCAGCAGCTTGAGGCTCGGGAGCAATCAGCCCCAGCATTTT
TRBJ1-1 . TRBV4-3 . CASSQEPRTEAFF TGCGCCAGCAGCCAAGAACCCCGCACTGAAGCTTTCTTT